The 16 T cell receptor beta chains given below trace back to one sample, sequenced in a study of T-cell reconstitution after alpha-beta-depleted transplantation in children. It was with unique molecular identifiers that the TCRbeta library was prepared. One entry per CDR3 protein results from TCRdb running MiXCR on the PCR reads. The top ten hold under 6% of the sample, which has some 830,000 distinct CDR3 sequences, roughly 15% seen once. The starting material was PBMCs, mostly from graft donor cells, obtained 360 days after TCRalphabeta/CD19-depleted stem cell transplant. The receptors come from a male patient younger than 18 who had a stem cell transplant for acute lymphoblastic leukemia, so the T cells may come from the graft donor.

This clonotype has at least ten counts. CDR3 amino acids: CASSLGGAGFSYEQYF. CDR3 DNA: TGTGCCAGCAGCTTAGGGGGAGCGGGATTTTCCTACGAGCAGTACTTC. This chain joins TRBV7-2 and TRBJ2-7; TRBD2 matches at 7 bases. Germline V gene lookup returns CDR1 SGHTA and CDR2 FQGNSA. V gave up 1 base and J gave up 1 base; unmatched junction bases: 7. The CDR3 contains 16 residues.

The chain recombines TRBV4-2 with TRBJ2-3, with D perhaps matching TRBD2 (5 bases). Trimming left V 0 bases short and J 4 bases short, with 11 bases between. The length of the CDR3 is 15 residues. Germline lookup yields CDR1 LGHNA and CDR2 YNFKEQ. The CDR3 DNA reads as TGTGCCAGCAGCCAAGATCTAGCACACGCAGATACGCAGTATTTT. Its protein is CASSQDLAHADTQYF.

This chain links TRBV12-3 or TRBV12-4 with TRBJ2-1, with unresolved D. The CDR3 is 17 residues long. The V and J ends lost 6 bases and 4 bases respectively, with 22 bases between them. The CDR3 DNA sequence: TGTGCCAGCAGCCCAACCCCGGGCGAACCAGAGTACAATGAGCAGTTCTTC. Its protein is CASSPTPGEPEYNEQFF.

The chain joins TRBV5-1 to TRBJ1-4; no clear D. The CDR3 extends over 16 amino acids. Germline V gene data show CDR1 as SGHRS and CDR2 as YFSETQ. V was trimmed by 0 bases and J by 6 bases, leaving 15 bases between them. As DNA, the CDR3 is TGCGCCAGCAGCTTGGGCTACAGAGAGGAGGATGAAAAACTGTTTTTT. This gives the protein CASSLGYREEDEKLFF.

This clonotype was detected only a few times. The genes are TRBV2 and TRBJ1-1; 8 nucleotides agree with TRBD1. This CDR3 is 15 amino acids long. Germline V lookup: CDR1 SNHLY, CDR2 FYNNEI. V lost 3 bases and J lost 0; bases outside the gene matches: 3. CDR3 in amino acids: CASSDRGRMNTEAFF. In nucleotides, the CDR3 is TGTGCCAGCAGTGACAGGGGGCGGATGAACACTGAAGCTTTCTTT.

This clonotype has more than one count but fewer than ten. The V and J genes are TRBV7-9 and TRBJ2-3; 11 bases align to TRBD2. The CDR3 runs 13 residues. The ends lost 5 bases at V and 6 bases at J; junction bases unmatched: 1. Germline CDR1 reads SEHNR; CDR2 reads FQNEAQ (reference sequence). CDR3 DNA: TGTGCCAGCAGCCCTAGCGGGAGGGATACGCAGTATTTT. This sequence encodes CASSPSGRDTQYF. Full variable domain (outside the CDR3, taken from reference TRBV7-9 and TRBJ2-3): DTGVSQNPRHKITKRGQNVTFRCDPISEHNRLYWYRQTLGQGPEFLTYFQNEAQLEKSRLLSDRFSAERPKGSFSTLEIQRTEQGDSAMYLCASSPSGRDTQYFGPGTRLTVL.

The rearrangement links TRBV2 to TRBJ2-5; D might be TRBD1 (6 bases). The CDR3 is 15 amino acids. Deletions cut 1 base from V and 2 bases from J, with 11 bases between. Germline V gives CDR1 SNHLY, CDR2 FYNNEI. The CDR3 region is CASSEGRQEQETQYF. CDR3 nucleotides: TGTGCCAGCAGTGAAGGGCGACAGGAGCAAGAGACCCAGTACTTC.

The table lists this clonotype with a few counts. The V call is TRBV7-3, the J call TRBJ2-1, with 7 bases lining up with TRBD2. The ends lost 1 base at V and 4 bases at J; junction bases unmatched: 4. The CDR3 is 15 residues long. Germline values: CDR1 SGHTA, CDR2 FQGTGA. CDR3 amino acids: CASSLSTSEYNEQFF. Here the CDR3 DNA reads TGTGCCAGCAGCTTAAGCACTAGCGAATACAATGAGCAGTTCTTC.

CDR3 amino acids: CASSQDGHEVDYEQYF. The CDR3 DNA is TGCGCCAGCAGCCAAGATGGGCACGAGGTGGACTACGAGCAGTACTTC. V gene TRBV4-1 combines with J gene TRBJ2-7; D gene unclear. V dropped 0 bases and J dropped 3 bases, with 15 bases sitting between them. The CDR3 covers 16 residues. CDR1 and CDR2 from the germline V gene are MGHRA and YSYEKL.

This clonotype occurred many times. V and J are TRBV5-1 and TRBJ2-1, with no clear D. The CDR3 spans 11 residues. In germline, CDR1 is SGHRS, CDR2 YFSETQ. Trimming shortened V by 6 bases and J by 8 bases, and 9 bases separated the two germline ends. CDR3 DNA sequence: TGCGCCAGCACCCTGGGGTATGAGCAGTTCTTC. It specifies CASTLGYEQFF.

This clonotype was recorded a few times. The J gene is TRBJ2-4, the V gene TRBV20-1; weak D call: TRBD1 (5 bases). The CDR3 spans 17 residues. V was pared by 0 bases and J by 0 bases, with 15 bases between. Germline V gene lookup returns CDR1 DFQATT and CDR2 SNEGSKA (reference sequence). The CDR3 sequence is CSARDPQGNLAKNIQYF. The CDR3 DNA reads as TGCAGTGCTAGAGATCCGCAGGGCAACTTAGCCAAAAACATTCAGTACTTC.

The rearrangement uses TRBV5-1 and TRBJ2-5; perhaps TRBD1 as D (5 bases). The CDR3 is 13 amino acids. CDR1 is SGHRS and CDR2 is YFSETQ in the germline V gene. The V end lost 4 bases, the J end lost 4 bases, and 11 bases lay between the germline ends. CDR3 DNA sequence: TGCGCCAGCAGCGTGATGGGGCCAGAGACCCAGTACTTC. As protein: CASSVMGPETQYF.

About this clonotype itself: Since the CDR3 does not end with the conserved phenylalanine or tryptophan, this likely comes from a read error. The rearrangement joins TRBV5-1 to TRBJ1-1; 9 positions agree with TRBD1. The CDR3 is 15 amino acids. The germline V gene encodes CDR1 SGHRS and CDR2 YFSETQ. The trim removed 0 bases at V and 2 bases at J, leaving 2 bases unmatched. The CDR3 sequence is CASSLGDRVNTEAFC. The CDR3 DNA sequence: TGCGCCAGCAGCTTGGGGGACAGGGTCAACACTGAAGCTTTCTGT.

In DNA form, the CDR3 reads TGTGCCAGCAGCCCTCGACTAGCGGGGAACAATGAGCAGTTCTTC. It codes for CASSPRLAGNNEQFF. The rearrangement joins TRBV2 to TRBJ2-1, with 11 bases that match TRBD2. The CDR3 loop spans 15 amino acids. J gave up 5 bases and V 6 bases, and 6 bases lay outside the gene matches. Germline V lookup: CDR1 SNHLY, CDR2 FYNNEI. The whole variable domain, remainder taken from reference TRBV2 and TRBJ2-1, is EPEVTQTPSHQVTQMGQEVILRCVPISNHLYFYWYRQILGQKVEFLVSFYNNEISEKSEIFDDQFSVERPDGSNFTLKIRSTKLEDSAMYFCASSPRLAGNNEQFFGPGTRLTVL.

This clonotype was seen only a few times. A much more abundant neighbour one base away suggests this may be a read error. The chain uses TRBV7-8 and TRBJ2-7; 9 bases fit TRBD1. With V trimmed by 4 bases and J by 0 bases, 4 bases remained unmatched. Germline values: CDR1 SGHVS, CDR2 FQNEAQ. The CDR3 runs to 15 residues. This chain's CDR3 is CASSSGTGTSYEQYF. The CDR3 bases are TGTGCCAGCAGCTCGGGGACAGGGACCTCCTACGAGCAGTACTTC.

This clonotype was counted at least ten times. The chain employs TRBV29-1 and TRBJ2-1; tentatively, D is TRBD1 (5 bases). The ends were cut back, 7 bases at V and 6 bases at J, with 13 bases in the middle. The germline gives CDR1 SQVTM, CDR2 ANQGSEA. The CDR3 covers 12 residues. CDR3 protein: CSADPGSNEQFF. The CDR3 nucleotides are TGCAGCGCCGACCCAGGGTCCAATGAGCAGTTCTTC.